This TCR beta chain was identified during a study of control samples from healthy donors and cancer patients. Method: immunoSEQ multiplex PCR; TCRdb's copy keeps in-frame clones and lacks some. The table includes 100,000 or so clones, around 88% detected once. V was clipped by 7 bases and J by 6 bases; unmatched bases: 5. From germline, CDR1 is MNHEY and CDR2 SVGAGI. CDR3 length: 15 amino acids. This TCR was sampled from a young man in good health. The chain has TRBV6-5 and TRBJ2-2; 13 bases line up with TRBD2. Material for sequencing was blood. DNA of the CDR3: TGTGCCAGCACCCCTGGACTAGCGGGGGCCGGGGAGCTGTTTTTT. It translates to CASTPGLAGAGELFF.